The entry below gives a single T cell receptor beta chain sequence along with its context. These data come from a study of blood T cell repertoires in COVID-19. The overall study: Samples representing acute and convalescent COVID-19 were sourced from the United States, Italy and Spain. Sample material is recorded as cDNA or gDNA derived from T cells, B-cell-depleted T cells, or PBMCs.

Using immunoSEQ multiplex PCR, the repertoire was profiled, and TCRdb retains in-frame clones only, with some absent. The sample lists approximately 97,000 clones, about 78% occurring once. The CDR3 loop spans 15 amino acids. From germline, CDR1 is MDHEN and CDR2 SYDVKM. V was pared by 6 bases and J by 2 bases, with 14 bases between. The origin of this receptor is a man aged 60 to 69 with active or convalescent COVID-19. The sequenced material came from peripheral blood. The genes are TRBV28 and TRBJ1-5, with D perhaps TRBD1 (6 bases). The DNA for the CDR3 is TGTGCCAGCAGGCGGCAGGGGTCCGGCAATCAGCCCCAGCATTTT. Translation gives CASRRQGSGNQPQHF.